Below, 9 T cell receptor beta chains from the same sample are listed, as sequenced in a study of CD8+CD57+ T cells in acquired aplastic anemia. It was genomic DNA that served as the template for profiling TCR beta VDJ and CDR3. TCRdb analysed the reads with MiXCR anew, one entry per CDR3 protein. The table records 250,000 to 300,000 distinct CDR3 sequences, around three fifths of them present only once. Before being chosen for sequencing, patients had shown CD8+CD57+ cell expansion by flow cytometry. Material: sorted CD4+, CD8+, or CD8+CD57+ T cells (not recorded which) from PBMCs. The receptors originated from a human donor with aplastic anemia.

The V gene is TRBV20-1, the J gene TRBJ2-2, with a possible D match to TRBD2 (7 bases). V was cut by 3 bases and J by 6 bases, with 20 bases left in between. This CDR3 has 16 residues. Germline V gives CDR1 DFQATT, CDR2 SNEGSKA (reference sequence). In DNA, the CDR3 is TGCAGTGCTAGGCGGGGCGCAGGGAGGGGGGCCGGGGAGCTGTTTTTT. Translating it yields CSARRGAGRGAGELFF.

This clonotype was found many times. The chain has TRBV7-9 and TRBJ2-5; 15 bases are a match to TRBD2. Per the germline V gene, CDR1 is SEHNR and CDR2 is FQNEAQ (reference sequence). This CDR3 has 17 amino acids. V trimming: 1 base; J trimming: 5 bases; junction bases outside the gene matches: 5. CDR3 sequence reads: CASSLGRGLAGGETQYF. DNA for the CDR3: TGTGCCAGCAGCTTAGGCAGGGGACTAGCGGGAGGCGAGACCCAGTACTTC.

The chain couples TRBV20-1 to TRBJ1-2; no definite D call. V was trimmed by 5 bases and J by 7 bases, leaving 8 bases between them. The CDR3 runs 10 residues. The germline gives CDR1 DFQATT, CDR2 SNEGSKA (reference sequence). As DNA, the CDR3 is TGCAGTGCTGCCCATAGTGGCTACACCTTC. The encoded protein is CSAAHSGYTF.

V and J are TRBV10-3 and TRBJ2-7; TRBD1 matches at 8 bases. Germline CDR1 and CDR2: ENHRY and SYGVKD. The CDR3 covers 14 residues. Trimming cost V 10 bases and J 0 bases; bases outside gene matches: 8. CDR3 DNA sequence: TGTGCCACCCATAGGGACAGGACCTCCTACGAGCAGTACTTC. Translating gives CATHRDRTSYEQYF.

By proportion, this clonotype is medium-sized. The chain is built from TRBV24-1 and TRBJ2-7; possibly TRBD1 or TRBD2 for D (6 bases each). Trimming pared 5 bases from V and 5 bases from J, leaving 15 bases between. This CDR3 region has 14 residues. The germline gives CDR1 KGHDR, CDR2 SFDVKD. This chain's CDR3 is CATSVSGGADEQYF. The CDR3 coding sequence is TGTGCCACCAGTGTATCCGGGGGCGCAGACGAGCAGTACTTC.

Details on this clonotype: A read error may explain this, as a much larger clone is one base away. V gene TRBV3-1 combines with J gene TRBJ2-1; maybe TRBD2 (6 bases). Germline CDR1 and CDR2: LGHDT and YNNKEL (reference sequence). The CDR3 runs 14 residues. The CDR3 spells CATGEASSYNEQFF. DNA of the CDR3: TGTGCTACCGGGGAGGCCAGCTCCTACAATGAGCAGTTCTTC.

The chain employs TRBV5-1 and TRBJ2-7, with TRBD2 matching 7 bases. The CDR3 extends over 15 amino acids. Germline V gene lookup returns CDR1 SGHRS and CDR2 YFSETQ. V shed 6 bases, J shed 7 bases, and the junction held 16 bases outside the gene matches. CDR3: CASNPGLPSSGEQYF. Here the CDR3 DNA reads TGCGCCAGCAATCCGGGACTACCTTCATCGGGGGAGCAGTACTTC.

This clonotype showed up just once. The rearrangement links TRBV24-1 to TRBJ1-1; 7 positions match TRBD1. The CDR3 contains 16 residues. V shed 3 bases and J 1 base; nucleotides not matched to a gene: 7. Germline values: CDR1 KGHDR, CDR2 SFDVKD. CDR3 sequence reads: CATSDPPTGSNTEAFF. CDR3 sequence (DNA): TGTGCCACCAGTGATCCACCGACAGGGTCGAACACTGAAGCTTTCTTT.

V usage is TRBV7-3 and J usage is TRBJ2-5; no reliable D call. Germline values: CDR1 SGHTA, CDR2 FQGTGA. V lost 4 bases and J lost 1, with 7 bases in between. The length of the CDR3 is 13 residues. The CDR3 loop is CASSSIPQETQYF. The CDR3 DNA reads TGTGCCAGCAGCTCTATACCCCAAGAGACCCAGTACTTC.